The 26 T cell receptor beta chains below come from one sample, sequenced in a study of response to subunit inactivated influenza vaccine. TCRdb reprocessed the RT-PCR reads via MiXCR and lists one record per CDR3 protein. Of more than 200,000 distinct CDR3 sequences listed, 12% are singletons. Source: non-naive T cells sorted from PBMCs, taken 14 to 15 days before vaccination. The receptor set was obtained from a middle-aged man who received an inactivated influenza vaccine.

This clonotype has more than one count but fewer than ten. This chain links TRBV20-1 with TRBJ2-7, with TRBD1 identical over 8 bases. V trimming: 2 bases; J trimming: 6 bases; junction bases outside the gene matches: 9. The CDR3 consists of 14 residues. Looked up from germline, CDR1 is DFQATT and CDR2 is SNEGSKA (reference sequence). The CDR3 protein is CSARQGARVLEQYF. DNA of the CDR3: TGCAGTGCTAGACAGGGGGCGCGGGTTCTCGAGCAGTACTTC.

This clonotype has at least ten counts. The V and J genes are TRBV28 and TRBJ2-5; 9 bases line up with TRBD1. This CDR3 comprises 15 residues. The V gene's germline CDR1 is MDHEN and CDR2 SYDVKM. V lost 5 bases, J lost 4 bases, and 8 bases stayed unmatched. CDR3 sequence reads: CASSRRTGVGETQYF. DNA of the CDR3: TGTGCCAGCAGTCGACGGACAGGGGTGGGAGAGACCCAGTACTTC. Combining the CDR3 with reference TRBV28 and TRBJ2-5 gives the whole variable domain DVKVTQSSRYLVKRTGEKVFLECVQDMDHENMFWYRQDPGLGLRLIYFSYDVKMKEKGDIPEGYSVSREKKERFSLILESASTNQTSMYLCASSRRTGVGETQYFGPGTRLLVL.

The V gene is TRBV20-1, the J gene TRBJ2-2; 8 positions agree with TRBD1. The CDR3 covers 14 residues. V was clipped by 6 bases and J by 6 bases; unmatched bases: 9. Per the germline V gene, CDR1 is DFQATT and CDR2 is SNEGSKA (reference sequence). CDR3 region: CSASSGTGPGELFF. DNA of the CDR3: TGCAGTGCCAGCTCCGGGACAGGCCCCGGGGAGCTGTTTTTT.

The rearrangement uses TRBV4-1 and TRBJ2-1; D is undetermined. V was clipped by 0 bases and J by 6 bases, with 12 bases between them. The CDR3 extends over 15 amino acids. Germline CDR1 and CDR2: MGHRA and YSYEKL. DNA of the CDR3: TGCGCCAGCAGCCAAGATAGTGGCACTTTCAATGAGCAGTTCTTC. It encodes CASSQDSGTFNEQFF.

The J gene is TRBJ1-1, the V gene TRBV15; D perhaps matches TRBD1 (6 bases). Per the germline V gene, CDR1 is LNHNV and CDR2 is YYDKDF (reference sequence). Trimming removed 0 bases at V and 7 bases at J, with 12 bases between. This CDR3 spans 14 amino acids. CDR3 residues: CATSRDRGAGEAFF. CDR3 nucleotide sequence: TGTGCCACCAGCAGAGATCGGGGGGCGGGTGAAGCTTTCTTT.

The V call is TRBV4-3, the J call TRBJ2-1; 10 bases are a match to TRBD2. The CDR3 sequence is 17 residues long. With V trimmed by 1 base and J by 4 bases, 7 bases remained unmatched. The V gene's germline CDR1 is LGHNA and CDR2 YSLEER. CDR3 in amino acids: CASSQATSGWLYNEQFF. The CDR3 DNA is TGCGCCAGCAGCCAAGCGACTAGCGGGTGGCTTTACAATGAGCAGTTCTTC.

The rearrangement links TRBV7-2 to TRBJ1-2; 8 bases fit TRBD1. Trimming cost V 5 bases and J 5 bases; bases outside gene matches: 13. From germline, CDR1 is SGHTA and CDR2 FQGNSA. The CDR3 runs 16 residues. CDR3: CASSQPEYRTGYGYTF. The CDR3 bases are TGTGCCAGCAGCCAACCCGAATATAGGACAGGGTATGGCTACACCTTC. The full variable domain, completed using reference TRBV7-2 and TRBJ1-2, is GAGVSQSPSNKVTEKGKDVELRCDPISGHTALYWYRQSLGQGLEFLIYFQGNSAPDKSGLPSDRFSAERTGGSVSTLTIQRTQQEDSAVYLCASSQPEYRTGYGYTFGSGTRLTVV.

In this sample, this clonotype turned up many times. The V call is TRBV7-2, the J call TRBJ2-6; D gene ambiguous. The germline V and J ends were trimmed by 3 bases and 0 bases, with 6 bases remaining between them. The CDR3 spans 15 residues. Germline CDR1 SGHTA, CDR2 FQGNSA. CDR3 amino acids: CASSFRSSGANVLTF. Here the CDR3 DNA reads TGTGCCAGCAGCTTTAGGAGCTCTGGGGCCAACGTCCTGACTTTC. The variable domain in full, completed from reference TRBV7-2 and TRBJ2-6, reads GAGVSQSPSNKVTEKGKDVELRCDPISGHTALYWYRQSLGQGLEFLIYFQGNSAPDKSGLPSDRFSAERTGGSVSTLTIQRTQQEDSAVYLCASSFRSSGANVLTFGAGSRLTVL.

CDR3 DNA sequence: TGTGCCACCAGTGATGGACAGGGTGGTAAAGCTTTCTTT. It codes for CATSDGQGGKAFF. The chain combines TRBV24-1 with TRBJ1-1; TRBD1 matches 8 bases. V was clipped by 3 bases and J by 9 bases; unmatched bases: 5. The CDR3 sequence is 13 residues long. Germline CDR1 reads KGHDR; CDR2 reads SFDVKD.

This clonotype was found a few times. A junction end diverges from the germline sequence, so it may reflect a read error. The rearrangement uses TRBV12-3 or TRBV12-4 and TRBJ2-4; D is possibly TRBD2 (6 bases). The CDR3 has 13 amino acids. CDR3 sequence reads: CASSLAGRQFVDF. DNA for the CDR3: TGTGCCAGCAGTTTGGCGGGACGGCAGTTTGTCGACTTC.

This clonotype has just one count. The genes are TRBV20-1 and TRBJ1-2; 7 nucleotides agree with TRBD1. The J segment lost 8 bases and the V segment lost 0 bases, leaving 12 bases of the junction unmatched. In germline, CDR1 is DFQATT, CDR2 SNEGSKA (reference sequence). CDR3 length: 15 amino acids. CDR3 nucleotides: TGCAGTGCTAGAGATATGGGTAGAGGGGGACAGGGCTACACCTTC. This codes for CSARDMGRGGQGYTF.

V is TRBV3-1 and J is TRBJ2-2; 9 nucleotides agree with TRBD1. CDR1 is LGHDT, CDR2 YNNKEL, per germline (reference sequence). V lost 0 bases, J lost 4 bases, and 12 bases stayed unmatched. The CDR3 runs 19 residues. CDR3 protein: CASSQDTTRDRAGTGELFF. The CDR3 nucleotides read TGTGCCAGCAGCCAAGACACTACCCGGGACAGGGCCGGCACCGGGGAGCTGTTTTTT.

Many counts were recorded for this clonotype. The gene calls are TRBV7-2 and TRBJ2-5; 7 bases map to TRBD1. V was pared by 0 bases and J by 3 bases, with 4 bases of the junction left unmatched. This CDR3 region has 15 residues. CDR1 and CDR2 from the germline V gene are SGHTA and FQGNSA. Written as DNA, the CDR3 is TGTGCCAGCAGCTTAGCGTCGGGACAGAAAGAGACCCAGTACTTC. It specifies CASSLASGQKETQYF.

This clonotype was seen many times. The gene calls are TRBV7-9 and TRBJ2-7; D remains unclear. The CDR3 spans 12 residues. Germline CDR1 is SEHNR and CDR2 is FQNEAQ (reference sequence). The V gene lost 3 bases and the J gene lost 3 bases, with 6 bases spanning the gap. CDR3 DNA: TGTGCCAGCAGCTTTCTTAGCTACGAGCAGTACTTC. It translates to CASSFLSYEQYF.

This clonotype was detected only once. The rearrangement uses TRBV29-1 and TRBJ2-5; D is perhaps TRBD1 (5 bases). The CDR3 spans 14 residues. Trimming cost V 5 bases and J 1 base, with 14 bases left between them. Germline lookup yields CDR1 SQVTM and CDR2 ANQGSEA. The CDR3 bases are TGCAGCGTTAAGGGGCGTAGGGGCCAAGAGACCCAGTACTTC. This sequence encodes CSVKGRRGQETQYF.

This clonotype was picked up many times. The chain combines TRBV5-1 with TRBJ1-5, with 12 bases lining up with TRBD1. The CDR3 has 19 residues. The V segment lost 3 bases and the J segment 0 bases; nucleotides outside the gene matches: 10. From germline, CDR1 is SGHRS and CDR2 YFSETQ. The CDR3 spells CASSSRRDRGPYSNQPQHF. In DNA, the CDR3 is TGCGCCAGCAGCTCACGCCGGGACAGGGGGCCTTATAGCAATCAGCCCCAGCATTTT.

This clonotype turned up a few times. The V call is TRBV2, the J call TRBJ1-2; TRBD1 might be the D (5 bases). The CDR3 has 17 residues. Germline values: CDR1 SNHLY, CDR2 FYNNEI. Trimming left V 2 bases short and J 3 bases short, with 19 bases between. The CDR3 is CASSEMGPPTSDYGYTF. Here the CDR3 DNA reads TGTGCCAGCAGTGAAATGGGGCCGCCGACCTCAGACTATGGCTACACCTTC.

The V call is TRBV23-1, the J call TRBJ2-1; no definite D call. TRBV23-1 qualifies as an ORF whose function is uncertain. The V gene lost 0 bases and the J gene lost 0 bases, with 6 bases spanning the gap. The CDR3 is 15 amino acids. CDR3 sequence: CASSQSSSSYNEQFF. In DNA, the CDR3 is TGCGCCAGCAGTCAATCTTCTAGCTCCTACAATGAGCAGTTCTTC.

This clonotype was found many times. V and J are TRBV3-1 and TRBJ2-1; 9 positions agree with TRBD2. This CDR3 comprises 15 residues. Germline V lookup: CDR1 LGHDT, CDR2 YNNKEL (reference sequence). The ends lost 0 bases at V and 9 bases at J; junction bases unmatched: 6. The CDR3: CASSQDGGGALEQFF. CDR3 in DNA: TGTGCCAGCAGCCAAGATGGCGGGGGGGCACTTGAGCAGTTCTTC.

The gene calls are TRBV6-6 and TRBJ2-2; D possibly uses TRBD1 or TRBD2 (5 bases each). Germline CDR1 is MNHNY and CDR2 is SVGAGI (reference sequence). Trimming took 4 bases from V and 6 from J, leaving 15 bases between them. The CDR3 extends over 15 amino acids. CDR3: CASSSGTVLAGELFF. CDR3 in DNA: TGTGCCAGCAGTTCCGGGACGGTCCTGGCCGGGGAGCTGTTTTTT.

This clonotype has at least ten counts. V gene TRBV24-1 combines with J gene TRBJ2-5, with D possibly being TRBD1 (6 bases). In germline, CDR1 is KGHDR, CDR2 SFDVKD. The CDR3 extends over 13 amino acids. The ends were cut back, 4 bases at V and 5 bases at J, with 10 bases in the middle. CDR3 sequence (DNA): TGTGCCACCAGTGACAGGGGATACGAGACCCAGTACTTC. Its protein is CATSDRGYETQYF.

The genes are TRBV20-1 and TRBJ2-2; D is possibly TRBD1 or TRBD2 (5 bases each). The germline gives CDR1 DFQATT, CDR2 SNEGSKA (reference sequence). V was shortened by 5 bases and J by 1 base, with 17 bases between the two germline ends. The CDR3 totals 16 residues. Here the CDR3 DNA reads TGCAGTGCTGAGGGGATGGGGCAGGGGAACACCGGGGAGCTGTTTTTT. It specifies CSAEGMGQGNTGELFF.

This clonotype was recorded a few times. J is TRBJ2-3 and V is TRBV5-6; 7 bases line up with TRBD2. Unmatched junction bases numbered 0, after V lost 4 bases and J lost 4 bases. This CDR3 has 12 residues. Germline loops: CDR1 SGHDT, CDR2 YYEEEE. The chain's CDR3 is CASSRGADTQYF. The CDR3 bases are TGTGCCAGCAGCCGGGGGGCAGATACGCAGTATTTT. Together with reference TRBV5-6 and TRBJ2-3, the CDR3 gives the full variable domain: DAGVTQSPTHLIKTRGQQVTLRCSPKSGHDTVSWYQQALGQGPQFIFQYYEEEERQRGNFPDRFSGHQFPNYSSELNVNALLLGDSALYLCASSRGADTQYFGPGTRLTVL.

This clonotype was found many times. The CDR3 reads CSATPGLAGYGEQFF. DNA for the CDR3: TGCAGTGCTACCCCGGGACTAGCGGGATATGGTGAGCAGTTCTTC. The V call is TRBV20-1, the J call TRBJ2-1, with 13 bases aligning to TRBD2. V lost 4 bases, J lost 9 bases, and 9 bases stayed unmatched. This CDR3 region has 15 residues. CDR1 and CDR2 (germline): DFQATT, SNEGSKA (reference sequence).

The CDR3 DNA sequence: TGCAGTGCGAGAAAAGTTTCGCTAGCGGGGGGGGCCCGGGAGACCCAGTACTTC. Residues: CSARKVSLAGGARETQYF. The chain carries TRBV20-1 and TRBJ2-5, with TRBD2 matching over 12 bases. This CDR3 spans 18 amino acids. From germline, CDR1 is DFQATT and CDR2 SNEGSKA (reference sequence). V dropped 6 bases and J dropped 5; count of bases not matched to a gene: 19.

The chain has TRBV28 and TRBJ2-6; tentatively, D is TRBD2 (5 bases). The germline CDR1 and CDR2 sequences are MDHEN and SYDVKM. CDR3 length: 15 residues. V lost 8 bases to trimming and J lost 2 bases, with 13 bases between them. CDR3 loop: CASVQSGPGANVLTF. The CDR3 DNA reads as TGTGCCAGCGTACAGAGCGGTCCTGGGGCCAACGTCCTGACTTTC.